Following are 25 T cell receptor beta chains from one sample sequenced in a study of shared clonotypes between healthy human individuals. Assay used: immunoSEQ multiplex PCR; TCRdb lists only in-frame clones, some missing. The profile shows approximately 2.5 million clones, 90% to 95% of them singletons. The sample comprised naive CD4+ T cells sorted from blood. Regarding subset: CD45RA+ positively selected. These receptors came from a man aged 18-30 years in good health.

The chain is built from TRBV5-1 and TRBJ2-7; TRBD2 matches 9 bases. Trimming cost V 3 bases and J 5 bases; bases outside gene matches: 9. CDR3 size: 15 residues. Germline CDR1 is SGHRS and CDR2 is YFSETQ. CDR3 DNA sequence: TGCGCCAGCAGCTCAAGGGCGGGAGGGGTCCACGAGCAGTACTTC. This encodes CASSSRAGGVHEQYF.

The chain uses TRBV18 and TRBJ2-7, with 8 bases identical to TRBD1. The CDR3 is made up of 14 amino acids. After removal of 5 bases from V and 6 bases from J, the junction contained 9 bases not matched to a gene. Germline CDR1 and CDR2: KGHSH and LQKENI. CDR3 sequence (DNA): TGTGCCAGCTCATCAGGGGGCAGCGGTACCGAGCAGTACTTC. This sequence encodes CASSSGGSGTEQYF. The whole variable domain, remainder taken from reference TRBV18 and TRBJ2-7, is NAGVMQNPRHLVRRRGQEARLRCSPMKGHSHVYWYRQLPEEGLKFMVYLQKENIIDESGMPKERFSAEFPKEGPSILRIQQVVRGDSAAYFCASSSGGSGTEQYFGPGTRLTVT.

The rearrangement uses TRBV30 and TRBJ1-4; 7 bases match TRBD1. Germline V lookup: CDR1 GTSNPN, CDR2 SVGIG (reference sequence). The CDR3 spans 12 residues. The CDR3 coding sequence is TGTGCTGCCGACAGGGAGGGTGAAAAACTGTTTTTT. Amino acids: CAADREGEKLFF.

The chain carries TRBV5-1 and TRBJ2-7; D possibly matches TRBD1 or TRBD2 (5 bases each). The CDR3 contains 14 residues. Germline V gene data show CDR1 as SGHRS and CDR2 as YFSETQ. The V end was cut by 4 bases, the J end by 4 bases, with 15 bases between. DNA of the CDR3: TGCGCCAGCAGCCTGGCAGTGGGACCGTACGAGCAGTACTTC. Translating gives CASSLAVGPYEQYF.

V and J are TRBV5-1 and TRBJ2-1; TRBD1 matches 8 bases. Germline assignment: CDR1 SGHRS and CDR2 YFSETQ. The CDR3 sequence is 15 residues long. The V and J ends lost 4 bases and 9 bases, in that order; junction bases with no gene match: 12. The DNA of the CDR3 is TGCGCCAGCAGCCGTGCGGACAGGGAGGTGGGTGAGCAGTTCTTC. As protein: CASSRADREVGEQFF.

This chain uses TRBV4-3 with TRBJ2-2; 9 nucleotides align to TRBD1. This CDR3 is built from 16 residues. V shed 0 bases, J shed 7 bases, and the junction held 6 bases outside the gene matches. CDR1 and CDR2 from the germline V gene are LGHNA and YSLEER. The CDR3 is CASSQEYRGRGGELFF. The CDR3 nucleotides read TGCGCCAGCAGCCAAGAATACAGGGGGCGCGGCGGGGAGCTGTTTTTT.

The chain combines TRBV2 with TRBJ1-1; D may be TRBD1 (5 bases). CDR1 and CDR2 from the germline V gene are SNHLY and FYNNEI. This CDR3 contains 12 residues. V dropped 8 bases and J dropped 5 bases, with 12 bases sitting between them. CDR3 sequence: CASVQKGTEAFF. The CDR3 bases are TGTGCCAGCGTACAGAAGGGGACTGAAGCTTTCTTT.

The V and J genes are TRBV6-6 and TRBJ1-6; 9 nucleotides agree with TRBD1. J lost 5 bases, V lost 4 bases, and 3 bases had no gene match. The V gene's germline CDR1 is MNHNY and CDR2 SVGAGI (reference sequence). The CDR3 length is 15 residues. The CDR3: CASSFGTGHNSPLHF. The CDR3 DNA reads as TGTGCCAGCAGTTTCGGGACAGGGCATAATTCACCCCTCCACTTT.

The rearrangement links TRBV28 to TRBJ2-2; 8 positions match TRBD1. CDR3 size: 15 residues. Germline V gives CDR1 MDHEN, CDR2 SYDVKM. V trimming: 7 bases; J trimming: 4 bases; junction bases outside the gene matches: 8. CDR3 nucleotides: TGTGCCAGCATCGGGGCAGGGGGCACCACCGGGGAGCTGTTTTTT. It codes for CASIGAGGTTGELFF.

The chain has TRBV30 and TRBJ2-5, with 12 bases that match TRBD2. Germline CDR1 is GTSNPN and CDR2 is SVGIG (reference sequence). V trimming: 1 base; J trimming: 3 bases; junction bases outside the gene matches: 9. The CDR3 spans 17 residues. CDR3 sequence reads: CAWSGALAGGTKETQYF. DNA of the CDR3: TGTGCCTGGAGTGGGGCACTAGCGGGGGGTACCAAAGAGACCCAGTACTTC.

This sequence joins TRBV5-5 and TRBJ1-5, with D maybe TRBD1 (6 bases). The CDR3 totals 14 residues. Trimming pared 1 base from V and 5 bases from J, leaving 10 bases between. Germline-derived CDR1 and CDR2 are SGHKS and YYEKEE (reference sequence). The CDR3 DNA follows: TGTGCCAGCAGCTTGAGGGGGAGCTATCAGCCCCAGCATTTT. This codes for CASSLRGSYQPQHF.

The V and J genes are TRBV5-4 and TRBJ2-2, with TRBD2 as a possible D gene (5 bases). CDR1 is SGHNT, CDR2 YYREEE, per germline (reference sequence). Deletions cut 1 base from V and 6 bases from J, with 13 bases between. The CDR3 contains 15 residues. The chain's CDR3 is CASSLPGSRPGELFF. The DNA for the CDR3 is TGTGCCAGCAGCTTGCCGGGATCGCGTCCCGGGGAGCTGTTTTTT.

V usage is TRBV6-6 and J usage is TRBJ1-1; D possibly corresponds to TRBD1 (5 bases). The CDR3 has 14 amino acids. Trimming took off 2 bases at V and 5 bases at J, with 12 bases between the two ends. CDR1 is MNHNY, CDR2 SVGAGI, per germline (reference sequence). CDR3 protein: CASSYVEGKTEAFF. The DNA of the CDR3 is TGTGCCAGCAGTTACGTAGAGGGGAAGACTGAAGCTTTCTTT.

To note about this clone: Compared with germline, one end of the junction differs, possibly owing to a read error. The J gene is TRBJ2-7, the V gene TRBV7-9; D is tentatively TRBD1 or TRBD2 (5 bases each). CDR1 is SEHNR, CDR2 FQNEAQ, per germline (reference sequence). The CDR3 consists of 12 residues. The CDR3: CASSFRGGEQYF. The CDR3 coding sequence is TGCGCCAGCAGCTTTCGGGGCGGCGAGCAGTACTTC.

The CDR3 here is CASSLVTGGLLYNEQFF. CDR3 nucleotides: TGCGCCAGCAGCTTGGTAACAGGGGGGTTACTCTACAATGAGCAGTTCTTC. The rearrangement links TRBV5-1 to TRBJ2-1; the match to TRBD1 covers 8 bases. Per the germline V gene, CDR1 is SGHRS and CDR2 is YFSETQ. The CDR3 contains 17 residues. The V segment lost 0 bases and the J segment 3 bases; nucleotides outside the gene matches: 8.

J is TRBJ1-6 and V is TRBV6-5; D is ambiguous. The CDR3 length is 15 residues. CDR1 is MNHEY, CDR2 SVGAGI, per germline. Between the trimmed V and J ends, which lost 4 bases and 8 bases, there was a span of 15 bases. The chain's CDR3 is CASSSDSMAYSPLHF. The CDR3 region has the DNA TGTGCCAGCAGTTCGGATTCGATGGCTTATTCACCCCTCCACTTT.

The V gene is TRBV7-3, the J gene TRBJ1-2, with D unclear. In germline, CDR1 is SGHTA, CDR2 FQGTGA. V lost 5 bases and J lost 4, with 17 bases in between. The CDR3 sequence is 15 residues long. The CDR3 sequence: CASSPSPGTFYGYTF. CDR3 DNA: TGTGCCAGCAGCCCCAGCCCTGGTACTTTCTATGGCTACACCTTC.

In this sample, this clone turned up a few times. V usage is TRBV2 and J usage is TRBJ1-5; D gene ambiguous. CDR1 SNHLY and CDR2 FYNNEI come from the germline V gene. Trimming pared 2 bases from V and 7 bases from J, leaving 9 bases between. CDR3 length: 13 residues. CDR3 DNA: TGTGCCAGCAGTGAAAGGGCCGGGCAGCCCCAGCATTTT. Its protein product is CASSERAGQPQHF. Based on the CDR3 plus reference TRBV2 and TRBJ1-5, the full variable domain is EPEVTQTPSHQVTQMGQEVILRCVPISNHLYFYWYRQILGQKVEFLVSFYNNEISEKSEIFDDQFSVERPDGSNFTLKIRSTKLEDSAMYFCASSERAGQPQHFGDGTRLSIL.

J is TRBJ1-6 and V is TRBV6-5; no definite D call. The length of the CDR3 is 11 residues. Per germline, CDR1 MNHEY and CDR2 SVGAGI. The V end lost 8 bases, the J end lost 7 bases, and 6 bases lay between the germline ends. The CDR3 loop reads CASGPNSPLHF. The CDR3 DNA reads TGTGCCAGCGGGCCCAATTCACCCCTCCACTTT.

The J gene is TRBJ2-7, the V gene TRBV2; the D call may be TRBD1 or TRBD2 (5 bases each). Trimming left V 7 bases short and J 4 bases short, with 14 bases between. This CDR3 comprises 13 residues. Germline CDR1 is SNHLY and CDR2 is FYNNEI. CDR3 region: CASKDWGGYEQYF. CDR3 DNA sequence: TGTGCCAGCAAGGACTGGGGCGGTTACGAGCAGTACTTC.

V is TRBV10-1 and J is TRBJ2-5; the D gene is possibly TRBD1 (6 bases). Trimming stripped 6 bases from V and 5 bases from J, with 16 bases between. The CDR3 loop spans 14 amino acids. Germline V gene lookup returns CDR1 WNHNN and CDR2 SYGVQD (reference sequence). The CDR3 protein is CASSSRDKLETQYF. The CDR3 DNA reads TGCGCCAGCAGCTCCCGGGACAAGTTGGAGACCCAGTACTTC.

This sequence joins TRBV4-1 and TRBJ1-6; 9 nucleotides agree with TRBD1. From germline, CDR1 is MGHRA and CDR2 YSYEKL. This CDR3 is built from 19 residues. Trimming removed 1 base from V and 4 bases from J; junction bases left unmatched: 11. The CDR3: CASSQGPWVGQGYNSPLHF. The CDR3 nucleotides are TGCGCCAGCAGCCAAGGTCCCTGGGTAGGACAGGGGTATAATTCACCCCTCCACTTT.

The J gene is TRBJ1-3, the V gene TRBV30, with 7 bases that match TRBD1. Losses at the gene ends were 3 bases for V and 6 bases for J; bases not matched to a gene: 5. This CDR3 is 13 amino acids long. The V gene's germline CDR1 is GTSNPN and CDR2 SVGIG (reference sequence). The CDR3 DNA follows: TGTGCCTGGAGGAGAACAGGGGTAAACACCATATATTTT. Translated: CAWRRTGVNTIYF.

The genes are TRBV2 and TRBJ1-5; no definite D call. CDR1 and CDR2 from the germline V gene are SNHLY and FYNNEI. V was clipped by 4 bases and J by 4 bases, with 14 bases between them. CDR3 length: 15 amino acids. In DNA, the CDR3 is TGTGCCAGCAGTGGACCTGGTCATGGGAATCAGCCCCAGCATTTT. Residues: CASSGPGHGNQPQHF. Looking up the rest from reference TRBV2 and TRBJ1-5 gives the full variable domain: EPEVTQTPSHQVTQMGQEVILRCVPISNHLYFYWYRQILGQKVEFLVSFYNNEISEKSEIFDDQFSVERPDGSNFTLKIRSTKLEDSAMYFCASSGPGHGNQPQHFGDGTRLSIL.

This clone was picked up a small number of times. The V and J genes are TRBV21-1 and TRBJ2-2; the table names TRBD1, a call not compared with the DNA. TRBV21-1 is annotated as a pseudogene. The CDR3 is 14 residues long. The CDR3: CASSKAPGTGELFF. CDR3 DNA: TGTGCCAGCAGCAAAGCGCCAGGCACCGGGGAGCTGTTTTTT.